A selection of T cell receptor beta chains follows, all from one sample in a study of shared clonotypes between healthy human individuals. The repertoire was sequenced with immunoSEQ multiplex PCR; TCRdb's copy has only in-frame clones and lacks some. The sample consists of 650,000 to 800,000 clones, under 95% of them appearing once. Sequencing input: naive CD8+ T cells sorted from blood. The receptors shown here come from a man aged 30 to 45 in good health. Both conserved end residues are part of each CDR3. D genes are given only for firm matches. Clone sizes are given selectively: once, few, many, or a class where the clone is expanded.

D gene	clone size	J gene	V gene	CDR3 protein	CDR3 DNA
.	.	TRBJ2-7	TRBV27	CASSTGQPEGEQYF	TGTGCCAGCAGTACCGGACAGCCTGAGGGCGAGCAGTACTTC
.	.	TRBJ2-1	TRBV27	CASSPSRTSSYNEQFF	TGTGCCAGCAGTCCCAGTCGGACCAGCTCCTACAATGAGCAGTTCTTC
.	.	TRBJ1-2	TRBV6-5	CASSYAPRGRGYGYTF	TGTGCCAGCAGTTACGCCCCCCGGGGGCGCGGCTATGGCTACACCTTC
TRBD2	.	TRBJ2-7	TRBV7-6	CASSLGSPSGRREQYF	TGTGCCAGCAGCTTAGGGTCTCCTAGCGGGAGACGCGAGCAGTACTTC
TRBD2	.	TRBJ2-1	TRBV28	CASILAGNYEQFF	TGTGCCAGCATCCTAGCGGGTAATTATGAGCAGTTCTTC
.	.	TRBJ2-5	TRBV10-3	CAISEPDTGETQYF	TGTGCCATCAGTGAGCCTGATACGGGTGAGACCCAGTACTTC
.	.	TRBJ2-1	TRBV5-1	CASSLGMGVSNEQFF	TGCGCCAGCAGCTTGGGAATGGGTGTGAGCAATGAGCAGTTCTTC
.	.	TRBJ2-1	TRBV5-1	CASRVAGESSYNEQFF	TGCGCCAGCAGGGTAGCTGGGGAGAGCTCCTACAATGAGCAGTTCTTC
.	.	TRBJ2-5	TRBV5-1	CASSFPAGFVHRETQYF	TGCGCCAGCAGCTTCCCGGCAGGCTTTGTTCACAGAGAGACCCAGTACTTC
.	.	TRBJ2-3	TRBV27	CASSPRAGRDTQYF	TGTGCCAGCAGTCCCCGCGCCGGGAGAGATACGCAGTATTTT
TRBD1	.	TRBJ1-4	TRBV2	CASSATGAVEKLFF	TGTGCCAGCAGCGCCACAGGGGCGGTTGAAAAACTGTTTTTT
.	once	TRBJ1-1	TRBV6-1	CASRASPTVNAEAFF	TGTGCCAGCCGGGCTTCTCCGACCGTGAACGCTGAAGCTTTCTTT
.	.	TRBJ2-1	TRBV11-3	CASSSPLSEQFF	TGTGCCAGCAGCTCCCCCTTGAGTGAGCAGTTCTTC
TRBD2	.	TRBJ2-5	TRBV6-6	CASSHGLAVQETQYF	TGTGCCAGCAGTCACGGACTAGCGGTACAAGAGACCCAGTACTTC
.	.	TRBJ1-1	TRBV7-5	CASSLPGYTEAFF	TGTGCCAGCAGCTTACCAGGGTACACTGAAGCTTTCTTT
TRBD1	.	TRBJ1-2	TRBV7-9	CASSFPLDRARGYTF	TGTGCCAGCAGCTTCCCCCTCGACAGGGCCCGAGGCTACACCTTC
TRBD1	.	TRBJ1-1	TRBV29-1	CSVEGLQGVNTEAFF	TGCAGCGTTGAAGGGTTACAGGGGGTGAACACTGAAGCTTTCTTT
.	.	TRBJ2-1	TRBV20-1	CSASRLNEQFF	TGCAGTGCTAGTAGGCTAAATGAGCAGTTCTTC
TRBD2	.	TRBJ2-2	TRBV11-2	CASSLDPLGVAGMNTGELFF	TGTGCCAGCAGCTTAGATCCCCTCGGGGTAGCGGGCATGAACACCGGGGAGCTGTTTTTT
.	.	TRBJ1-1	TRBV7-9	CASSLVGGGPNTEAFF	TGTGCCAGCAGCTTAGTAGGTGGGGGGCCGAACACTGAAGCTTTCTTT
TRBD2	.	TRBJ2-1	TRBV5-1	CASSSSGSKDNEQFF	TGCGCCAGCAGCAGTAGCGGGAGTAAGGACAATGAGCAGTTCTTC
.	.	TRBJ2-3	TRBV10-3	CASGTSALTDTQYF	TGTGCCTCCGGGACGTCCGCACTCACAGATACGCAGTATTTT
.	once	TRBJ2-2	TRBV2	CASSAGRNTGELFF	TGTGCCAGCAGCGCCGGGAGGAACACCGGGGAGCTGTTTTTT
.	.	TRBJ1-1	TRBV10-3	CATRDLNTEAFF	TGTGCCACCAGGGACCTGAACACTGAAGCTTTCTTT
.	.	TRBJ1-1	TRBV30	CAWTNGQLSEAFF	TGTGCCTGGACCAACGGACAGTTATCCGAAGCTTTCTTT
.	.	TRBJ2-2	TRBV27	CASSGSGNTGELFF	TGTGCCAGCAGTGGTAGCGGGAACACCGGGGAGCTGTTTTTT
.	.	TRBJ2-7	TRBV7-6	CASSSDTYEQYF	TGTGCCAGCAGCTCGGACACCTACGAGCAGTACTTC
TRBD1	.	TRBJ2-5	TRBV6-1	CASSEASGQRGGETQYF	TGTGCCAGCAGTGAAGCTTCGGGACAGCGAGGGGGTGAGACCCAGTACTTC
.	.	TRBJ1-1	TRBV4-1	CASSHGSEAFF	TGCGCCAGCAGCCATGGAAGCGAAGCTTTCTTT
TRBD1	.	TRBJ1-1	TRBV6-4	CASSDKYQGAEAFF	TGTGCCAGCAGTGACAAATACCAGGGGGCTGAAGCTTTCTTT
TRBD1	.	TRBJ2-7	TRBV6-5	CASSLRQGSYEQYF	TGTGCCAGCAGTCTACGACAGGGAAGCTACGAGCAGTACTTC
TRBD1	.	TRBJ1-3	TRBV4-3	CASSQEWDSSGNTIYF	TGCGCCAGCAGCCAAGAGTGGGACAGCTCTGGAAACACCATATATTTT
TRBD2	.	TRBJ2-7	TRBV5-5	CASSLVSSSGGSSYEQYF	TGTGCCAGCAGCCTTGTTAGCTCTAGCGGGGGTTCTTCCTACGAGCAGTACTTC
.	many	TRBJ1-2	TRBV4-3	CASSQDREESYGYTF	TGCGCCAGCAGCCAAGACAGGGAGGAAAGCTATGGCTACACCTTC
.	.	TRBJ1-2	TRBV7-9	CASSLDLANYGYTF	TGTGCCAGCAGCTTGGACTTAGCTAACTATGGCTACACCTTC
.	.	TRBJ1-2	TRBV7-2	CASSYYGYTF	TGTGCCAGCAGCTACTATGGCTACACCTTC
TRBD1	.	TRBJ2-7	TRBV6-1	CASSVSGTVAYEQYF	TGTGCCAGCAGTGTTTCCGGGACAGTGGCCTACGAGCAGTACTTC
TRBD1	.	TRBJ2-7	TRBV7-9	CASSPATPDRVYEQYF	TGTGCCAGCAGTCCCGCGACTCCGGACAGGGTATACGAGCAGTACTTC
.	.	TRBJ2-5	TRBV18	CASSPSAGPIQETQYF	TGTGCCAGCTCACCGTCCGCGGGGCCCATTCAAGAGACCCAGTACTTC
TRBD1	.	TRBJ2-7	TRBV7-9	CASTRRDRANEQYF	TGTGCCAGCACCCGCCGGGACAGGGCGAACGAGCAGTACTTC